These 28 T cell receptor beta chains share one sample of origin, sequenced in a study of T cell responses to AZD1222 COVID-19 vaccine. Measured with immunoSEQ multiplex PCR; TCRdb has only the in-frame clones, and not every one. This sample has roughly 140,000 clones, with about 92% found just once. Sequencing used peripheral blood, obtained 28 days after the second AZD1222 dose. These receptors were taken from an adult who received the AZD1222 COVID-19 vaccine.

This rearrangement joins TRBV11-2 to TRBJ1-1; D unclear. The CDR3 consists of 15 residues. Trimming cost V 1 base and J 0 bases, with 9 bases left between them. Germline CDR1 and CDR2: SGHAT and FQNNGV. The CDR3 DNA sequence: TGTGCCAGCAGCTTAGGGCGGGCTTTGAACACTGAAGCTTTCTTT. This gives the protein CASSLGRALNTEAFF.

V gene TRBV5-4 combines with J gene TRBJ2-5; D perhaps matches TRBD1 (6 bases). Germline CDR1 reads SGHNT; CDR2 reads YYREEE (reference sequence). CDR3 length: 16 residues. The germline V and J ends were trimmed by 4 bases and 4 bases, with 20 bases remaining between them. The CDR3 region is CASSGSYTGSAETQYF. DNA of the CDR3: TGTGCCAGCAGCGGATCCTATACAGGGAGCGCAGAGACCCAGTACTTC. Filled out from reference TRBV5-4 and TRBJ2-5, the complete variable domain reads ETGVTQSPTHLIKTRGQQVTLRCSSQSGHNTVSWYQQALGQGPQFIFQYYREEENGRGNFPPRFSGLQFPNYSSELNVNALELDDSALYLCASSGSYTGSAETQYFGPGTRLLVL.

The genes are TRBV7-2 and TRBJ2-1; 10 bases align to TRBD1. V shed 4 bases, J shed 4 bases, and the junction held 4 bases outside the gene matches. This CDR3 has 15 residues. The germline V gene has CDR1 SGHTA and CDR2 FQGNSA. The CDR3 spells CASSSPGQGYNEQFF. DNA of the CDR3: TGTGCCAGCAGCTCTCCGGGACAGGGGTACAATGAGCAGTTCTTC.

In DNA, the CDR3 is TGTGCCAGCAGCCAAGGACGGATCTCTGGAAACACCATATATTTT. This translates into CASSQGRISGNTIYF. This chain joins TRBV14 and TRBJ1-3; D is unclear. Trimming shortened V by 1 base and J by 0 bases, and 7 bases separated the two germline ends. Germline loops: CDR1 SGHDN, CDR2 FVKESK. The CDR3 consists of 15 residues.

Turning to this clone: This CDR3 is also generated by other DNA sequences in the sample. This sequence joins TRBV18 and TRBJ2-7; D may be TRBD2 (6 bases). The V end lost 3 bases, the J end lost 4 bases, and 10 bases lay between the germline ends. The germline V gene encodes CDR1 KGHSH and CDR2 LQKENI. The CDR3 covers 13 residues. In nucleotides, the CDR3 is TGTGCCAGCTCACCCGGGGGAGGTTACGAGCAGTACTTC. This gives the protein CASSPGGGYEQYF.

This chain connects TRBV5-1 to TRBJ2-5, with 7 bases matching TRBD2. The CDR3 length is 14 residues. Germline V gives CDR1 SGHRS, CDR2 YFSETQ. The V segment lost 1 base and the J segment 2 bases; nucleotides outside the gene matches: 2. The CDR3 spells CASSLLAAQETQYF. CDR3 coding DNA: TGCGCCAGCAGCTTGCTAGCGGCTCAAGAGACCCAGTACTTC.

V and J are TRBV7-2 and TRBJ1-5; no reliable D call. The V gene lost 1 base and the J gene lost 5 bases, with 6 bases spanning the gap. Looked up from germline, CDR1 is SGHTA and CDR2 is FQGNSA. The CDR3 sequence is 13 residues long. The CDR3 DNA is TGTGCCAGCAGCTTAGAAGAGTATCAGCCCCAGCATTTT. This sequence encodes CASSLEEYQPQHF.

The rearrangement uses TRBV5-4 and TRBJ1-3; maybe TRBD1 (5 bases). The CDR3 runs to 15 residues. The germline V and J ends were trimmed by 2 bases and 0 bases, with 9 bases remaining between them. Germline V gene sequence: CDR1 SGHNT, CDR2 YYREEE (reference sequence). The CDR3 sequence: CASSLSGLSGNTIYF. Written as DNA, the CDR3 is TGTGCCAGCAGCTTATCGGGACTCTCTGGAAACACCATATATTTT.

J is TRBJ1-1 and V is TRBV5-8; a possible D gene is TRBD1 (5 bases). Germline lookup yields CDR1 SGHTS and CDR2 YDEGEE. Trimming removed 4 bases at V and 6 bases at J, with 16 bases between. This CDR3 region has 14 residues. The CDR3 here is CASSPGPRDAEAFF. CDR3 in DNA: TGTGCCAGCAGCCCTGGCCCCCGGGACGCTGAAGCTTTCTTT.

V usage is TRBV9 and J usage is TRBJ2-2; TRBD2 aligns across 13 bases. V was pared by 3 bases and J by 7 bases, with 9 bases of the junction left unmatched. This CDR3 has 17 amino acids. Germline lookup yields CDR1 SGDLS and CDR2 YYNGEE. The CDR3 DNA reads TGTGCCAGCAGCGCCGGGACTAGCGGGGTCCTGGGCGGGGAGCTGTTTTTT. It is translated as CASSAGTSGVLGGELFF.

This clone was seen only once. The V call is TRBV27, the J call TRBJ2-7, with 7 bases lining up with TRBD2. Per germline, CDR1 MNHEY and CDR2 SMNVEV (reference sequence). The V and J ends lost 1 base and 6 bases, in that order; junction bases with no gene match: 6. This CDR3 has 14 amino acids. The CDR3 nucleotides are TGTGCCAGCAGTTTATGGAGCGGGACCGGCGAGCAGTACTTC. This gives the protein CASSLWSGTGEQYF.

The rearrangement links TRBV28 to TRBJ1-6; D unclear. V lost 8 bases to trimming and J lost 9 bases, with 17 bases between them. CDR1 and CDR2 from the germline V gene are MDHEN and SYDVKM. There are 14 residues in the CDR3. CDR3 in amino acids: CASEREGAGSPLHF. CDR3 bases: TGTGCCAGCGAGAGGGAAGGTGCCGGTTCACCCCTCCACTTT.

The J gene is TRBJ1-4, the V gene TRBV7-9, with D possibly matching TRBD1 (5 bases). CDR1 is SEHNR, CDR2 FQNEAQ, per germline (reference sequence). This CDR3 has 15 residues. The ends were cut back, 6 bases at V and 0 bases at J, with 11 bases in the middle. CDR3 loop: CASRPVRATNEKLFF. Written as DNA, the CDR3 is TGTGCCAGCAGACCCGTCAGGGCAACTAATGAAAAACTGTTTTTT.

This clone has just a few counts. This chain connects TRBV28 to TRBJ2-1; TRBD2 matches 10 bases. The germline CDR1 and CDR2 sequences are MDHEN and SYDVKM. V gave up 2 bases and J gave up 7 bases; unmatched junction bases: 11. The CDR3 is 17 residues long. As DNA, the CDR3 is TGTGCCAGCAGTTTACGGCGCAGCGGGAGGGGGCGAAATGAGCAGTTCTTC. This translates into CASSLRRSGRGRNEQFF. The variable domain in full, completed from reference TRBV28 and TRBJ2-1, reads DVKVTQSSRYLVKRTGEKVFLECVQDMDHENMFWYRQDPGLGLRLIYFSYDVKMKEKGDIPEGYSVSREKKERFSLILESASTNQTSMYLCASSLRRSGRGRNEQFFGPGTRLTVL.

This rearrangement joins TRBV3-1 (or the pseudogene TRBV3-2) to TRBJ2-7; the match to TRBD1 covers 8 bases. J lost 0 bases, V lost 3 bases, and 7 bases had no gene match. The germline CDR1 and CDR2 sequences are LGHDT and YNNKEL (reference sequence). This CDR3 has 16 amino acids. This chain's CDR3 is CASSQAITGGSYEQYF. The CDR3 nucleotides read TGTGCCAGCAGCCAGGCGATTACAGGGGGCTCCTACGAGCAGTACTTC.

J is TRBJ2-7 and V is TRBV10-2; tentative D call: TRBD2 (5 bases). Per the germline V gene, CDR1 is WSHSY and CDR2 is SAAADI. There are 11 residues in the CDR3. Trimming took off 10 bases at V and 6 bases at J, with 13 bases between the two ends. CDR3 protein: CATLPGTEQYF. The CDR3, as DNA: TGCGCCACTTTACCGGGAACCGAGCAGTACTTC.

V gene TRBV30 combines with J gene TRBJ1-5; D not resolved. V was pared by 2 bases and J by 7 bases, with 15 bases between. The CDR3 totals 14 residues. Germline V lookup: CDR1 GTSNPN, CDR2 SVGIG (reference sequence). CDR3 DNA: TGTGCCTGGAGTTCCGGGGTAACCGGCCAGCCCCAGCATTTT. Amino acids: CAWSSGVTGQPQHF.

The rearrangement joins TRBV3-1 (or the pseudogene TRBV3-2) to TRBJ1-1; possibly TRBD1 for D (6 bases). Germline values: CDR1 LGHDT, CDR2 YNNKEL (reference sequence). The CDR3 length is 13 residues. Trimming pared 6 bases from V and 5 bases from J, leaving 13 bases between. The CDR3 coding sequence is TGTGCCAGCAGACTTTTGACAGGTACTGAAGCTTTCTTT. As protein: CASRLLTGTEAFF.

The chain recombines TRBV30 with TRBJ1-6; no clear D gene. The germline gives CDR1 GTSNPN, CDR2 SVGIG (reference sequence). The ends were cut back, 0 bases at V and 8 bases at J, with 14 bases in the middle. The CDR3 loop spans 15 amino acids. DNA of the CDR3: TGTGCCTGGAGTGTAGGGCTCGGATATTATTCACCCCTCCACTTT. Translated, it gives CAWSVGLGYYSPLHF.

J is TRBJ2-7 and V is TRBV10-2, with 10 positions matching TRBD2. The J segment lost 2 bases and the V segment lost 7 bases, leaving 8 bases of the junction unmatched. The CDR3 loop spans 15 amino acids. Germline lookup yields CDR1 WSHSY and CDR2 SAAADI. CDR3 region: CASNTGTSEPYEQYF. CDR3 coding DNA: TGCGCCAGCAATACCGGGACTAGCGAACCCTACGAGCAGTACTTC.

The chain couples TRBV11-2 to TRBJ2-7; D gene uncertain. This CDR3 has 18 residues. Germline CDR1 and CDR2: SGHAT and FQNNGV. Trimming pared 5 bases from V and 0 bases from J, leaving 23 bases between. The CDR3 protein is CASSPVPDGSGSSYEQYF. As DNA, the CDR3 is TGTGCCAGCAGCCCAGTCCCCGACGGCTCTGGAAGCTCCTACGAGCAGTACTTC.

This chain links TRBV7-3 with TRBJ2-3; 7 bases agree with TRBD2. J lost 0 bases, V lost 1 base, and 4 bases had no gene match. The CDR3 covers 16 residues. Germline CDR1 SGHTA, CDR2 FQGTGA. The chain's CDR3 is CASSLRGGFSTDTQYF. As DNA, the CDR3 is TGTGCCAGCAGCTTAAGGGGGGGTTTTAGCACAGATACGCAGTATTTT.

To note about this clone: One junction end disagrees with the germline gene, perhaps due to a read error. This chain uses TRBV18 with TRBJ2-7, with 9 bases fitting TRBD1. CDR3 length: 15 residues. CDR1 KGHSH and CDR2 LQKENI come from the germline V gene. The CDR3 region is CASSPQGAATYEQYF. As DNA, the CDR3 is TGTGCCAGCTCGCCACAGGGGGCCGCGACCTACGAGCAGTACTTC.

The chain carries TRBV19 and TRBJ1-1; D gene uncertain. Trimming left V 2 bases short and J 5 bases short, with 6 bases between. Germline CDR1 and CDR2: LNHDA and SQIVND (reference sequence). The CDR3 is 12 residues long. The DNA for the CDR3 is TGTGCCAGTAGTATACGCGGGACTGAAGCTTTCTTT. Translated, it gives CASSIRGTEAFF. Variable domain in full (rest from reference TRBV19 and TRBJ1-1): DGGITQSPKYLFRKEGQNVTLSCEQNLNHDAMYWYRQDPGQGLRLIYYSQIVNDFQKGDIAEGYSVSREKKESFPLTVTSAQKNPTAFYLCASSIRGTEAFFGQGTRLTVV.

The CDR3 loop is CASSLAKPGQNYNEQFF. The CDR3 nucleotides are TGTGCCAGCAGCTTAGCAAAACCGGGACAGAACTACAATGAGCAGTTCTTC. The chain combines TRBV11-2 with TRBJ2-1; 7 bases map to TRBD1. Trimming cost V 1 base and J 3 bases; bases outside gene matches: 9. The germline V gene has CDR1 SGHAT and CDR2 FQNNGV. This CDR3 comprises 17 residues.

V and J are TRBV19 and TRBJ1-2, with 9 bases aligning to TRBD1. V trimming: 5 bases; J trimming: 4 bases; junction bases outside the gene matches: 8. The V gene's germline CDR1 is LNHDA and CDR2 SQIVND (reference sequence). The CDR3 spans 15 residues. The CDR3 loop is CASSSKDRGTYGYTF. CDR3 bases: TGTGCCAGTAGTTCAAAGGACAGGGGAACCTATGGCTACACCTTC.

The gene calls are TRBV15 and TRBJ2-1; 8 bases map to TRBD2. The CDR3 covers 16 residues. CDR1 is LNHNV, CDR2 YYDKDF, per germline (reference sequence). Trimming took 5 bases from V and 4 from J; bases not matched to a gene: 10. CDR3 amino acids: CATSFERESVYNEQFF. The CDR3 region has the DNA TGTGCCACCAGCTTTGAGCGGGAGAGTGTGTACAATGAGCAGTTCTTC.

The gene calls are TRBV2 and TRBJ1-6, with 10 bases matching TRBD1. Per the germline V gene, CDR1 is SNHLY and CDR2 is FYNNEI. Trimming removed 7 bases from V and 5 bases from J; junction bases left unmatched: 2. The CDR3 spans 14 residues. The CDR3 is CASMTGGDNSPLHF. The CDR3 bases are TGTGCCAGCATGACAGGGGGCGATAATTCACCCCTCCACTTT.